This is a list of T cell receptor beta chains from one sample in a study of blood T cell repertoires in COVID-19. Sequenced by immunoSEQ multiplex PCR; TCRdb stores in-frame clones only, minus some. The data show 150,000 to 200,000 clones, with under 90% seen just once and roughly 2% held by the top ten. Sequenced material: peripheral blood. The receptor source for this set is an elderly woman with acute or convalescent COVID-19. The CDR3 runs from the conserved cysteine through the conserved F or W. D genes are given only for firm matches. Size is stated for part of the rows, as once, few or many counts, or as a class when the clone is expanded.

D gene	clone size	V gene	CDR3 protein
NA	NA	TRBV27	CASSSSGLSYLNEQYF
NA	NA	TRBV5-4	CASSLGRATVYEQYF
NA	NA	TRBV11-2	CASSLEIQVIYEQYF
TRBD1	once	TRBV4-1	CASSQDPAGGSRNTEAFF
TRBD1	NA	TRBV19	CASSSNRGAGYGYTF
NA	NA	TRBV12-3/TRBV12-4	CASSSGSGNTIYF
TRBD2	once	TRBV10-2	CASSAGLAGIQETQYF
NA	few	TRBV5-1	CASSLEGEGNQPQHF
NA	NA	TRBV5-1	CASSLVSSPQETQYF
TRBD1	NA	TRBV19	CASRSQGASNQPQHF
TRBD1	NA	TRBV6-5	CASRMGQRNTEAFF
TRBD1	NA	TRBV29-1	CSVEGGQGDPYEQYF
TRBD2	NA	TRBV29-1	CSVALTAGVTDTQYF
NA	NA	TRBV6-5	CASRWGLSYNSPLHF
TRBD2	NA	TRBV5-1	CASSLGTSGNGELFF
TRBD1	NA	TRBV5-1	CASSFIQTGGPTNEQFF
NA	once	TRBV24-1	CATSDPPFGRGTETQYF
NA	NA	TRBV7-3	CASSSGRRNTGELFF
TRBD2	NA	TRBV6-6	CASSYSSAGGGDTQYF
NA	NA	TRBV19	CASSPSRDQPQHF
NA	NA	TRBV2	CASSEGRGAFQPQHF
TRBD1	NA	TRBV18	CASSPVRQGNTEAFF
TRBD1	NA	TRBV12-3/TRBV12-4	CASSQDRGEAFF
NA	NA	TRBV20-1	CSASLGLNSPLHF
NA	NA	TRBV11-2	CASSSGETQYF
TRBD2	NA	TRBV28	CASSLGSASGLYEQYF
NA	NA	TRBV9	CASSALNSPLHF
NA	NA	TRBV6-6	CASSYEQGFEKLFF
NA	many	TRBV7-9	CASSLEGTASYEQYF
NA	few	TRBV7-9	CASSLFDTIYF
NA	few	TRBV30	CAWTPGAHTEAFF
NA	NA	TRBV6-5	CASSYSVPGNPPLHF
NA	few	TRBV21-1	CARSDRACGRITDTQYF
NA	NA	TRBV3-1/TRBV3-2	CASLGAGSPLHF
NA	NA	TRBV30	CAWSVPSLGQRNSPLHF
NA	once	TRBV9	CASSVGNSREAFF
NA	NA	TRBV6-2/TRBV6-3	CASSLQQPTYEQYF
TRBD1	once	TRBV19	CASRQTGGNTEAFF
NA	NA	TRBV19	CASTGSAGSGYTF
NA	NA	TRBV19	CASSIRGGGNQPQHF
TRBD1	NA	TRBV3-1/TRBV3-2	CASSQGTGSNEQYF
NA	NA	TRBV7-2	CASSLALAGAEAFF
NA	NA	TRBV18	CASSPLSAETQYF